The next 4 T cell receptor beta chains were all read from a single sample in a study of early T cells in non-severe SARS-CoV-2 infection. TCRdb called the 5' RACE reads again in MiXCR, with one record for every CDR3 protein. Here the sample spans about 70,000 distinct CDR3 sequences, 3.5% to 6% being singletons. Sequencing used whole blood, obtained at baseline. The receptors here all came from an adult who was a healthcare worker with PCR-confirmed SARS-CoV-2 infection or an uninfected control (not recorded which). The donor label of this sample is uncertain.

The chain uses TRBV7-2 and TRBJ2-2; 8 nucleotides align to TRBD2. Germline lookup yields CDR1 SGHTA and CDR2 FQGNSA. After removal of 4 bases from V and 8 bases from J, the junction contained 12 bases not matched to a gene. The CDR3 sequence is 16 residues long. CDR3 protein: CASSWGSGGTVGELFF. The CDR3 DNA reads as TGTGCCAGCAGCTGGGGAAGCGGGGGAACCGTAGGGGAGCTGTTTTTT.

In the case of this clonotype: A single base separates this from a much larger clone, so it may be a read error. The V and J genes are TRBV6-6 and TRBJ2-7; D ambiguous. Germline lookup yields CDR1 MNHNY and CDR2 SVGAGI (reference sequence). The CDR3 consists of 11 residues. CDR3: CASSYLYEQCF. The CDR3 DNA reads TGTGCCAGCAGTTACCTCTACGAGCAGTGCTTC.

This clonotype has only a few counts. The CDR3 loop reads CASSTRTANSYEQYF. CDR3 sequence (DNA): TGTGCCAGCAGTACTCGGACAGCCAACTCCTACGAGCAGTACTTC. The V gene is TRBV12-3 or TRBV12-4, the J gene TRBJ2-7; tentatively, D is TRBD1 (6 bases). This CDR3 comprises 15 residues. V lost 5 bases to trimming and J lost 0 bases, with 14 bases between them.

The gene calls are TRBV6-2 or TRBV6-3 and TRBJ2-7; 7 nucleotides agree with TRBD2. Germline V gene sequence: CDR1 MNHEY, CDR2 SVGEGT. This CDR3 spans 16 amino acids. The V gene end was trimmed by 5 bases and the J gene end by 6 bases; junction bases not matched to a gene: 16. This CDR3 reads CASSGLTRSTGGEQYF. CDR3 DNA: TGTGCCAGCAGTGGCTTGACACGATCCACGGGAGGCGAGCAGTACTTC.